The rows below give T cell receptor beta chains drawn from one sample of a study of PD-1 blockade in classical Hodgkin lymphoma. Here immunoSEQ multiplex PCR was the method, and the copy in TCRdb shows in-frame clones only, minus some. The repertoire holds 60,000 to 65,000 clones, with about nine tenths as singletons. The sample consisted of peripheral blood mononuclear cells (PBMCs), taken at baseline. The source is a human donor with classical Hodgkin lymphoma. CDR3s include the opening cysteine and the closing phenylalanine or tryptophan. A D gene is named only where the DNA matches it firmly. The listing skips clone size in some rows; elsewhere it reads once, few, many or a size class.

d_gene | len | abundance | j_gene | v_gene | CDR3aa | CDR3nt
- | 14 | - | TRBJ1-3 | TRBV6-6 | CASSYAGSGNTIYF | TGTGCCAGCAGTTACGCAGGTTCAGGAAACACCATATATTTT
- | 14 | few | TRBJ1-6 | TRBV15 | CATSRGSLDSPLHF | TGTGCCACCAGCAGGGGGAGTCTTGATTCACCCCTCCACTTT
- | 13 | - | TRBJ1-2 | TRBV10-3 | CAFSRTDSYGYTF | TGTGCCTTCTCCCGGACAGACAGCTATGGCTACACCTTC
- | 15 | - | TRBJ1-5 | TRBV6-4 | CASSEEAFSNQPQHF | TGTGCCAGCAGTGAGGAGGCATTTAGCAATCAGCCCCAGCATTTT
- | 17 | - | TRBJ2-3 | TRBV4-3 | CASSQESMRVGTDTQYF | TGCGCCAGCAGCCAAGAGTCTATGCGGGTTGGCACAGATACGCAGTATTTT
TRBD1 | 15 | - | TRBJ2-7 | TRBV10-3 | CAIRESTGGLYQQYF | TGTGCCATCAGGGAGTCGACAGGGGGTCTCTACCAGCAGTACTTC
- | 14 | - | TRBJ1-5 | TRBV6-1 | CASSEKGVNQPQHF | TGTGCCAGCAGTGAAAAGGGCGTCAATCAGCCCCAGCATTTT
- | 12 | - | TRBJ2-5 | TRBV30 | CAWRSSFETQYF | TGTGCCTGGAGGTCAAGCTTTGAGACCCAGTACTTC
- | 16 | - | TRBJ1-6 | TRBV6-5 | CASSYAGTSYNSPLHF | TGTGCCAGCAGTTACGCGGGAACCTCCTATAATTCACCCCTCCACTTT
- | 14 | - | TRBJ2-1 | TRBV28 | CASSLSARNNEQFF | TGTGCCAGCAGTTTATCGGCTAGAAACAATGAGCAGTTCTTC
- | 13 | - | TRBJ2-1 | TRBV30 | CAWRPSSYNEQFF | TGTGCCTGGAGGCCTAGCTCCTACAATGAGCAGTTCTTC
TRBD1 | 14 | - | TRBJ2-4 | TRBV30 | CAWYTGVMGNIQYF | TGTGCCTGGTATACAGGGGTGATGGGAAACATTCAGTACTTC
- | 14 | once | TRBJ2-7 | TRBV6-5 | CASSYSPSPYEQYF | TGTGCCAGCAGTTACTCGCCGTCACCCTACGAGCAGTACTTC
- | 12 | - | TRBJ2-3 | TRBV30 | CAWSGSADTQYF | TGTGCCTGGAGCGGATCGGCGGATACGCAGTATTTT